This T cell receptor beta chain comes out of a study of cytomegalovirus exposure and HLA in healthy donors. Study summary: Later analysis reported that the 120 validation repertoires shared the platform of the approximately 690 first-cohort repertoires. Points from the study as a whole: Cytomegalovirus status was reportedly diagnosed by the classifier with high specificity and sensitivity. The authors listed approximately 150 TCR beta chains as cytomegalovirus-associated. Most TCR sequences were seen very rarely across donors, but some public TCRs occurred in many.

Repertoires were generated with immunoSEQ multiplex PCR, while TCRdb's copy carries only in-frame clones and drops some. The sample shows around 170,000 clones, 85% of them seen only once. Concerning this clone itself: Its antigen is unidentified.

The V and J ends lost 3 bases and 7 bases, in that order; junction bases with no gene match: 10. Germline CDR1 and CDR2: MDHEN and SYDVKM. The CDR3 covers 15 residues. The material sequenced was PBMCs. The source is a young man in good health and CMV-seropositive. The chain recombines TRBV28 with TRBJ1-2; 8 bases are a match to TRBD1. The CDR3 nucleotides are TGTGCCAGCAGTTTGAACCCAGGGGGCGCGGGTGGCTACACCTTC. It codes for CASSLNPGGAGGYTF.